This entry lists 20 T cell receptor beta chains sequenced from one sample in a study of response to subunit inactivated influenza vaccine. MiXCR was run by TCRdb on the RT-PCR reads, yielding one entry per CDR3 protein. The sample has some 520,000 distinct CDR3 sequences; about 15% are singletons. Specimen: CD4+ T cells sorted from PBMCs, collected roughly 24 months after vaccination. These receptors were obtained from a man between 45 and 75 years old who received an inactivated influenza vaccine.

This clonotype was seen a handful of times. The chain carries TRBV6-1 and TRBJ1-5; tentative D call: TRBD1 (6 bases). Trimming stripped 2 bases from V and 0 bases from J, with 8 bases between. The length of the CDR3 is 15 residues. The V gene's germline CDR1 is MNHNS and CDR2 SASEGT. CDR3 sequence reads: CASSETGFSNQPQHF. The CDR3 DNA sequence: TGTGCCAGCAGTGAAACAGGGTTTAGCAATCAGCCCCAGCATTTT.

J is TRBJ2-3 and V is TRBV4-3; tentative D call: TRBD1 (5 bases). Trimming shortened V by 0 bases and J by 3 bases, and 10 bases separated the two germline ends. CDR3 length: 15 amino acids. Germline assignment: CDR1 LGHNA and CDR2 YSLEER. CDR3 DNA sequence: TGCGCCAGCAGCCAAGATGGCAGGGCTACAGATACGCAGTATTTT. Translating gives CASSQDGRATDTQYF.

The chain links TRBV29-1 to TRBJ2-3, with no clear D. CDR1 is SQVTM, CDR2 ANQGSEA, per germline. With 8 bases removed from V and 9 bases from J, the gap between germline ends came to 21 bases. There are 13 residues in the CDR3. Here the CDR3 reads CSSSATATDTQYF. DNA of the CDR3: TGCAGCTCCTCGGCCACAGCGACGGACACGCAGTATTTT.

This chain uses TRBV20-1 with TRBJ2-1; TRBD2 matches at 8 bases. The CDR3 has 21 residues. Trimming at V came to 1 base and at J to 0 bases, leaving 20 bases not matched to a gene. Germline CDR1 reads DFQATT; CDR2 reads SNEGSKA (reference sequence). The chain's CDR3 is CSARVGGLIAGPGLSYNEQFF. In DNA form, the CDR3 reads TGCAGTGCTAGAGTAGGGGGACTAATAGCGGGACCCGGCCTCTCCTACAATGAGCAGTTCTTC.

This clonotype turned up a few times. As DNA, the CDR3 is TGTGCCACCAGTGACGGGACAGGTCCCTACGAGCAGTACTTC. It codes for CATSDGTGPYEQYF. The rearrangement joins TRBV24-1 to TRBJ2-7, with 8 bases fitting TRBD1. The CDR3 sequence is 14 residues long. Germline values: CDR1 KGHDR, CDR2 SFDVKD. V was pared by 4 bases and J by 2 bases, with 3 bases of the junction left unmatched.

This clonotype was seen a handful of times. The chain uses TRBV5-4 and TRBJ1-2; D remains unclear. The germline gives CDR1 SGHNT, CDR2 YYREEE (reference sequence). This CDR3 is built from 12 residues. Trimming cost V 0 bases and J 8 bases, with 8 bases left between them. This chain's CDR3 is CASSLVAGGYTF. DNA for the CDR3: TGTGCCAGCAGCTTGGTCGCTGGGGGCTACACCTTC.

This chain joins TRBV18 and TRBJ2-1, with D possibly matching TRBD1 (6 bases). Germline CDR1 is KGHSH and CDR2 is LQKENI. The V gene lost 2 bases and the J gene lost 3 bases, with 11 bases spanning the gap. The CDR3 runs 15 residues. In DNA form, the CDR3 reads TGTGCCAGCTCACCATCTTCCAGGGGCTACAATGAGCAGTTCTTC. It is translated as CASSPSSRGYNEQFF.

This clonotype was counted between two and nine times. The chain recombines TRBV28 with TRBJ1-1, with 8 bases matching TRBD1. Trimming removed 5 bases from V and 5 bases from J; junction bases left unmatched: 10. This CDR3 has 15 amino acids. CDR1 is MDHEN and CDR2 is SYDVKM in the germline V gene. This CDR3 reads CASSNPGGANTEAFF. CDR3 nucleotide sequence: TGTGCCAGCAGTAATCCAGGGGGCGCGAATACTGAAGCTTTCTTT.

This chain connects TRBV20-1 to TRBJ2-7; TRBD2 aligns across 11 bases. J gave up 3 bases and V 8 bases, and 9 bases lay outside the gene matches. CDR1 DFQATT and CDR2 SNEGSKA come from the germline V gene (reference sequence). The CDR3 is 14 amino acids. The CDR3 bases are TGCAGTTCTATAGCGGGAGGGACCCACTACGAGCAGTACTTC. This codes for CSSIAGGTHYEQYF.

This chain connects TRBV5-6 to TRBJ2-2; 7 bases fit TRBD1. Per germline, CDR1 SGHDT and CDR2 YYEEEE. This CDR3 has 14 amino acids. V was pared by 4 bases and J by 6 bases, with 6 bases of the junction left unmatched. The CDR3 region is CASSPGQVPGELFF. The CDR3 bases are TGTGCCAGCAGCCCCGGACAGGTCCCCGGGGAGCTGTTTTTT.

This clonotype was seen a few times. The CDR3 protein is CATSDLDRVGGYTF. The CDR3 DNA reads TGTGCCACCAGTGATTTGGACAGGGTTGGTGGCTACACCTTC. The chain joins TRBV24-1 to TRBJ1-2, with 7 nucleotides matching TRBD1. This CDR3 contains 14 residues. The V gene's germline CDR1 is KGHDR and CDR2 SFDVKD. V shed 0 bases, J shed 7 bases, and the junction held 4 bases outside the gene matches.

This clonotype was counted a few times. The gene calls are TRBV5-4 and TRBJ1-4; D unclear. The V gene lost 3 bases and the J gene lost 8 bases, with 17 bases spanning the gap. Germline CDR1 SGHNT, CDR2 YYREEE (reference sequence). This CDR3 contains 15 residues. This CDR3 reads CASSSPNDGLEKLFF. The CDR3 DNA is TGTGCCAGCAGCTCCCCTAACGACGGGTTGGAAAAACTGTTTTTT. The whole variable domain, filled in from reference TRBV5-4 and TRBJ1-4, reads ETGVTQSPTHLIKTRGQQVTLRCSSQSGHNTVSWYQQALGQGPQFIFQYYREEENGRGNFPPRFSGLQFPNYSSELNVNALELDDSALYLCASSSPNDGLEKLFFGSGTQLSVL.

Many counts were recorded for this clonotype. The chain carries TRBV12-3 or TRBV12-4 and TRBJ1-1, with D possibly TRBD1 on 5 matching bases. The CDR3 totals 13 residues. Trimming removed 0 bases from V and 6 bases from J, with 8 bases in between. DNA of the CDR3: TGTGCCAGCAGTTTAGCCAGGGTGGCTGAAGCTTTCTTT. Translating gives CASSLARVAEAFF.

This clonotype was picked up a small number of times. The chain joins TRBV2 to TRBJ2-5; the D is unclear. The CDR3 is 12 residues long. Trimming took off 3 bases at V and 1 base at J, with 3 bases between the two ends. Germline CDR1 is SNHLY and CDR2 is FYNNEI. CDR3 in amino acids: CASSEVQETQYF. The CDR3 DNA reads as TGTGCCAGCAGTGAGGTCCAAGAGACCCAGTACTTC.

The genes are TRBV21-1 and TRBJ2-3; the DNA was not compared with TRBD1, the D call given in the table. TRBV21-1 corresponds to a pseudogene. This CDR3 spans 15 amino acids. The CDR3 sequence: CASMTRRGDTDTQYF. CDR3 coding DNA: TGTGCCAGCATGACCCGGAGGGGGGACACAGATACGCAGTATTTT.

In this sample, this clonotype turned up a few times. CDR3 sequence (DNA): TGCGCCAGCAGCCCTCTCGCTAGCGGGAGGCCCTACGAGCAGTACTTC. Protein sequence: CASSPLASGRPYEQYF. The genes are TRBV5-1 and TRBJ2-7, with 11 bases aligning to TRBD2. This CDR3 contains 16 residues. The V gene's germline CDR1 is SGHRS and CDR2 YFSETQ. Unmatched junction bases numbered 8, after V lost 4 bases and J lost 2 bases. Looking up the rest from reference TRBV5-1 and TRBJ2-7 gives the full variable domain: KAGVTQTPRYLIKTRGQQVTLSCSPISGHRSVSWYQQTPGQGLQFLFEYFSETQRNKGNFPGRFSGRQFSNSRSEMNVSTLELGDSALYLCASSPLASGRPYEQYFGPGTRLTVT.

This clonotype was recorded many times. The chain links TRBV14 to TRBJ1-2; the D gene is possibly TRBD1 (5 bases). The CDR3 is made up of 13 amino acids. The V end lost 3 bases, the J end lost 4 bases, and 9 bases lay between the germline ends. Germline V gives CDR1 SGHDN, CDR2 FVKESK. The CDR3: CASSQRQSYGYTF. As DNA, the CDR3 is TGTGCCAGCAGCCAGAGACAGTCCTATGGCTACACCTTC.

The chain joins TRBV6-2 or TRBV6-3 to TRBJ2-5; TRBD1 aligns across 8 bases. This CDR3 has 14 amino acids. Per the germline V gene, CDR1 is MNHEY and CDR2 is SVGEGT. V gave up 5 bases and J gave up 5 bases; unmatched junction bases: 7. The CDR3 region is CASSRAGQGETQYF. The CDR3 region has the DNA TGTGCCAGCAGTCGAGCCGGACAGGGCGAGACCCAGTACTTC.

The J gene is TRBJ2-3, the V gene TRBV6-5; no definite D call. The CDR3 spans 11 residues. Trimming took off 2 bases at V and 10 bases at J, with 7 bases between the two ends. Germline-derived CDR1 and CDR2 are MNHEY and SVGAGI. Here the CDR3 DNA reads TGTGCCAGCAGTTACAGAGGTCCGCAGTATTTT. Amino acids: CASSYRGPQYF.

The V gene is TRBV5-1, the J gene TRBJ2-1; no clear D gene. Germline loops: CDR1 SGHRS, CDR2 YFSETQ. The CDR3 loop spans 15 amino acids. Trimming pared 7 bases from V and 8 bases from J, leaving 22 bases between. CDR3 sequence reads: CASGPMGSSFDEQFF. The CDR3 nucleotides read TGCGCCAGCGGCCCCATGGGGTCGTCGTTCGATGAGCAGTTCTTC.